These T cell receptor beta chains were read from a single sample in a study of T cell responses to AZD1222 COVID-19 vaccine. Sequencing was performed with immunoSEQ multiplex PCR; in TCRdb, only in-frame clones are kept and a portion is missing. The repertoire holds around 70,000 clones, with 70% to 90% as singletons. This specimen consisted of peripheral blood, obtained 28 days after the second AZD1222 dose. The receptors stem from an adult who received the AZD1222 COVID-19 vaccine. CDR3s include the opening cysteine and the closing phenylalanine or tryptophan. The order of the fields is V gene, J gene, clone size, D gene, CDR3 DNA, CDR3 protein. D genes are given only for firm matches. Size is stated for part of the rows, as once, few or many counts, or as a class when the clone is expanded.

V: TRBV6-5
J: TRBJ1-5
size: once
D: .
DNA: TGTGCCAGCCATCCGGGGGTAAGAGGTCAGCCCCAGCATTTT
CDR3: CASHPGVRGQPQHF

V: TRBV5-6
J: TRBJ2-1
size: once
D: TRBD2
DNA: TGTGCCAGCAGCTTGAGAGCGGCTAGCGGGAGGTATGAGCAGTTCTTC
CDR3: CASSLRAASGRYEQFF

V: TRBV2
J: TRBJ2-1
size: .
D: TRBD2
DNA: TGTGCCACCCAGGGCAGGACTAGCCCCTTAAATGAGCAGTTCTTC
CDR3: CATQGRTSPLNEQFF

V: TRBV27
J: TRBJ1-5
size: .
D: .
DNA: TGTGCCAGCAGTGCCGGGACGGAAAGGTGGCCCCAGCATTTT
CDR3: CASSAGTERWPQHF

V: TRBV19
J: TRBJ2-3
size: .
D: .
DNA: TGTGCCAGTAGCTCCCCCTCCACAGATACGCAGTATTTT
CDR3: CASSSPSTDTQYF

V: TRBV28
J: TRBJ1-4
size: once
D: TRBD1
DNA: TGTGCCAGCAGCCGACAGGGGGCTACTAATGAAAAACTGTTTTTT
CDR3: CASSRQGATNEKLFF

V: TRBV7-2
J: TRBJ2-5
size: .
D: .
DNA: TGTGCCAGCAGCTTTACCCCGGGAAGTTGGGAGACCCAGTACTTC
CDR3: CASSFTPGSWETQYF

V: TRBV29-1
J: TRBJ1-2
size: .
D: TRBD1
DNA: TGCAGCGTTCTGGGACAGCATCCCTCTAACTATGGCTACACCTTC
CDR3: CSVLGQHPSNYGYTF

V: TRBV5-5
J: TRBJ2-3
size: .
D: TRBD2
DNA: TGTGCCAGCAGCTCTGTCGGGGGGTACACAGATACGCAGTATTTT
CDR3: CASSSVGGYTDTQYF

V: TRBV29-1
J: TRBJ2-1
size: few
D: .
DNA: TGCAGCGTTGAAGAGGAAGCGGATGAGCAGTTCTTC
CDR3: CSVEEEADEQFF

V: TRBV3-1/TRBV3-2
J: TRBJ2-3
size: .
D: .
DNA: TGTGCCAGCAGCCAAGAGGGGGGGCTAGATACGCAGTATTTT
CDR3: CASSQEGGLDTQYF

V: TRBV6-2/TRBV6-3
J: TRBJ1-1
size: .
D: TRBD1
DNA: TGTGCCAGCAGCCCGGTTGCAGGGGGCAGGGCCACTGAAGCTTTCTTT
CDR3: CASSPVAGGRATEAFF

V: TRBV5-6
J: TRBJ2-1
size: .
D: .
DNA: TGTGCCAGCAGCTTGGGTTGGGCGCGTTATGAGCAGTTCTTC
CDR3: CASSLGWARYEQFF

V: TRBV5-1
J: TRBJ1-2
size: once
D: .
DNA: TGCGCCAGCAGCCCTGGGCAAGGAACCCGCTATGGCTACACCTTC
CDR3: CASSPGQGTRYGYTF

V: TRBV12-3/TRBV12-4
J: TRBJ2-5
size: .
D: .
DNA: TGTGCCAGCAGGCTCCAAGAGACCCAGTACTTC
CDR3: CASRLQETQYF

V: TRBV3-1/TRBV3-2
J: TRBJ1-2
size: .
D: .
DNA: TGTGCCTGTTCCAGGTCCTTTGGCCGCGATGGCTACACCTTC
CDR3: CACSRSFGRDGYTF

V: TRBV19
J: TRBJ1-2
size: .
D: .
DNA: TGTGCCAGTAGTATTGCGTACCCCTCATATGGCTACACCTTC
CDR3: CASSIAYPSYGYTF

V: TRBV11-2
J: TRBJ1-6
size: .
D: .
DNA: TGTGCCAGCAGCTTAGCGAGACAAAGGAATTCACCCCTCCACTTT
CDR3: CASSLARQRNSPLHF

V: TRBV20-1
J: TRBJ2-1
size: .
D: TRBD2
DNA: TGCAGTGCTAGTGACGGGACTAGCCAGTTCTTC
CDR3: CSASDGTSQFF

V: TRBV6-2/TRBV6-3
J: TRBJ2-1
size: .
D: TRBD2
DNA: TGTGCCAGCAGTTATCCGGACAGGAGACTAGCGGGAGGTATATATGAGCAGTTCTTC
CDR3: CASSYPDRRLAGGIYEQFF

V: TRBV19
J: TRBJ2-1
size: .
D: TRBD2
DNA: TGTGCCAGTAGTCCCGCGACTAGCGGTACCTACAATGAGCAGTTCTTC
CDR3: CASSPATSGTYNEQFF

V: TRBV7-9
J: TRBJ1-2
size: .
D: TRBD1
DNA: TGTGCCAGCAGCCAGCGGAGGGACAGCCGTTTGAAAACCTTC
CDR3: CASSQRRDSRLKTF

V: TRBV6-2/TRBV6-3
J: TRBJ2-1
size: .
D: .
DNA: TGTGCCAGCAGTTACGCTTCGCGCGGGATGGGTGAGCAGTTCTTC
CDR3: CASSYASRGMGEQFF

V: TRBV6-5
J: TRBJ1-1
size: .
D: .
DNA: TGTGCCAGCAGTTACTCACCCGGGAGGGCGAACACTGAAGCTTTCTTT
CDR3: CASSYSPGRANTEAFF

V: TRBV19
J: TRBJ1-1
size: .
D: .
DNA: TGTGCCAGTAGTAAGGGGTTGAACACTGAAGCTTTCTTT
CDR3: CASSKGLNTEAFF

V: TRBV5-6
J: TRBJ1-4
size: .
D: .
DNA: TGTGCCAGCAGCTTGGTGGGGGCGCTTAATGAAAAACTGTTTTTT
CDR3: CASSLVGALNEKLFF

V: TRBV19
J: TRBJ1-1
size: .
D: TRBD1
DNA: TGTGCCAGTAGAGCCCGATTAACAGGGGAAATGAACACTGAAGCTTTCTTT
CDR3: CASRARLTGEMNTEAFF

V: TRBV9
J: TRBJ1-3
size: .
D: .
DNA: TGTGCCAGCAGCTCCAGGACCGACCTTCTGCCTGGAAACACCATATATTTT
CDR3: CASSSRTDLLPGNTIYF

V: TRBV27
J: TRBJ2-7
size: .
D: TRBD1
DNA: TGTGCCAGCAGTTTAACTCGGGACAGGGGAGACTACGACGAGCAGTACTTC
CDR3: CASSLTRDRGDYDEQYF

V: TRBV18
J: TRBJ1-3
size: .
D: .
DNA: TGTGCCAGCTCACCACAGGGCCAGGGAAACACCATATATTTT
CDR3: CASSPQGQGNTIYF

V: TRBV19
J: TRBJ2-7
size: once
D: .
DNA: TGTGCCAGTAGTTCTACTATGGATGGCTACGAGCAGTACTTC
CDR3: CASSSTMDGYEQYF

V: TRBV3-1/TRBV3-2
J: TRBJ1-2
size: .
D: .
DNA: TGTGCCAGCAGCCTGAACCCACGAGACTACACCTTC
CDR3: CASSLNPRDYTF

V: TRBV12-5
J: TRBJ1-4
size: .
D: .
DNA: TGTGCTAGTGGTTTGTATGACAGTTCAACTAATGAAAAACTGTTTTTT
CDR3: CASGLYDSSTNEKLFF

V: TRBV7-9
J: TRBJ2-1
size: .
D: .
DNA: TGTGCCAGCATCCAATCCGGGGGTGCCTACAATGAGCAGTTCTTC
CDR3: CASIQSGGAYNEQFF

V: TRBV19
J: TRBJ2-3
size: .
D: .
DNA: TGTGCCAGTAGTATAGAGCAGGGGACTAGCACAGATACGCAGTATTTT
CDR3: CASSIEQGTSTDTQYF

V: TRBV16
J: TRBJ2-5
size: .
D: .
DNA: TGTGCCAGCAGCCAATCGAGCCCAGAGACCCAGTACTTC
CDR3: CASSQSSPETQYF

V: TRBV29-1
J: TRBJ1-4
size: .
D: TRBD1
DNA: TGCAGCACAGGACAGGGCCCTAATGAAAAACTGTTTTTT
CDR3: CSTGQGPNEKLFF

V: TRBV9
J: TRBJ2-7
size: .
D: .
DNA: TGTGCCAGCAGCGTAGACGCAGGCCACTACGAGCAGTACTTC
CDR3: CASSVDAGHYEQYF

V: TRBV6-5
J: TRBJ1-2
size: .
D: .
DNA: TGTGCCAGCAGTCTTTTGGAGGCCGAAGGGTACACCTTC
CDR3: CASSLLEAEGYTF

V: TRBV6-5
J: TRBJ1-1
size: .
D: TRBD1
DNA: TGTGCCACCCAGAGGACAGGGGGCAGGTCTTTCTTT
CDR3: CATQRTGGRSFF

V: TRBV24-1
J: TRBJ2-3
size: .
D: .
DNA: TGTGCCACCTCGGGAGAGGTCATAGATACGCAGTATTTT
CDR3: CATSGEVIDTQYF

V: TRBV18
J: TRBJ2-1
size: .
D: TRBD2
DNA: TGTGCCAGCTCATTCAGGACTAGCGGAGGGAACAATGAGCAGTTCTTC
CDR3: CASSFRTSGGNNEQFF

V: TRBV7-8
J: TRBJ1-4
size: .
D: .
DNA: TGTGCCAGCAGCTTAGAGGAAGGGGGGACTAATGAAAAACTGTTTTTT
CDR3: CASSLEEGGTNEKLFF

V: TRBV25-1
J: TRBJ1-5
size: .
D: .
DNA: TGTGCCAGCAGTGAGGGAGTAACTAGCAATCAGCCCCAGCATTTT
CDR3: CASSEGVTSNQPQHF

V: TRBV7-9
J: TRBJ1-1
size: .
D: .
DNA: TGTGCCAGCAGGCCCTCACAGGGTGGGAACACTGAAGCTTTCTTT
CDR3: CASRPSQGGNTEAFF

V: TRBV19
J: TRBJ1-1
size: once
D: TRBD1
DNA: TGTGCCAGTAGTTGGGACAGGGGTTACACTGAAGCTTTCTTT
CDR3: CASSWDRGYTEAFF

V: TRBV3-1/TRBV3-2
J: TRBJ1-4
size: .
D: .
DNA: TGTGCCAGCAGCCATGCCGCAGGGGTTGGTCTGAGAACTAATGAAAAACTGTTTTTT
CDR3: CASSHAAGVGLRTNEKLFF